This T cell receptor beta chain is drawn from a study of blood T cell repertoires in COVID-19. In the study overall: Sites across the United States, Italy and Spain contributed samples from acute and convalescent COVID-19.

Ages ranged from roughly 18 to 100 years, with residence in around 24 US areas. Repertoires were generated with immunoSEQ multiplex PCR, while TCRdb's copy carries only in-frame clones and drops some. The sample consists of around 300,000 clones, approximately 88% of them appearing once. This receptor was identified in a man aged 25-40 years who had recovered from COVID-19. The sample was PBMCs or T cells enriched from blood (not recorded which).

CDR3 in amino acids: CASSSMSTEAFF. The CDR3 nucleotides read TGTGCCAGCAGCAGTATGTCCACTGAAGCTTTCTTT. The rearrangement joins TRBV2 to TRBJ1-1; D is uncertain. The germline V gene has CDR1 SNHLY and CDR2 FYNNEI. CDR3 size: 12 residues. V dropped 6 bases and J dropped 4 bases, with 9 bases sitting between them.